Presented here are 27 T cell receptor beta chains from one specimen sequenced in a study of blood T cell repertoires in COVID-19. Sequencing was performed with immunoSEQ multiplex PCR; in TCRdb, only in-frame clones are kept and a portion is missing. Altogether 200,000 to 300,000 clones are present, 86% being singletons, with the ten largest covering about 1.7%. Material for sequencing was peripheral blood. These receptors were obtained from a woman aged 60-75 years who had recovered from COVID-19.

There are a few counts of this clone. The chain uses TRBV7-9 and TRBJ2-2; 8 bases line up with TRBD2. CDR3 length: 15 amino acids. Germline V gene lookup returns CDR1 SEHNR and CDR2 FQNEAQ (reference sequence). V lost 2 bases, J lost 6 bases, and 5 bases stayed unmatched. CDR3: CASSLTGGAPGELFF. CDR3 nucleotide sequence: TGTGCCAGCAGCTTAACCGGGGGGGCCCCCGGGGAGCTGTTTTTT.

The chain carries TRBV11-2 and TRBJ2-7; TRBD2 is a possible D gene (6 bases). The CDR3 is made up of 15 amino acids. In germline, CDR1 is SGHAT, CDR2 FQNNGV. Trimming left V 6 bases short and J 0 bases short, with 15 bases between. This chain's CDR3 is CASRSPGTSSYEQYF. The DNA of the CDR3 is TGTGCCAGCAGATCACCGGGGACTTCCTCCTACGAGCAGTACTTC.

The rearrangement uses TRBV5-4 and TRBJ2-1; 7 positions match TRBD2. V lost 4 bases to trimming and J lost 9 bases; unmatched junction nucleotides: 19. Germline V gene data show CDR1 as SGHNT and CDR2 as YYREEE (reference sequence). This CDR3 is built from 17 residues. CDR3 sequence (DNA): TGTGCCAGCAGCATGGGTTTCGGGTCGGCGACTAGCCCTGAGCAGTTCTTC. Protein: CASSMGFGSATSPEQFF. Complete variable domain (other parts from reference TRBV5-4 and TRBJ2-1): ETGVTQSPTHLIKTRGQQVTLRCSSQSGHNTVSWYQQALGQGPQFIFQYYREEENGRGNFPPRFSGLQFPNYSSELNVNALELDDSALYLCASSMGFGSATSPEQFFGPGTRLTVL.

The chain uses TRBV14 and TRBJ2-1, with D unresolved. CDR3 length: 15 residues. CDR1 and CDR2 (germline): SGHDN, FVKESK. V was clipped by 2 bases and J by 1 base, with 9 bases between them. The CDR3 sequence: CASSQLYRSYNEQFF. The CDR3 region has the DNA TGTGCCAGCAGCCAACTCTACCGTTCCTACAATGAGCAGTTCTTC.

The chain uses TRBV7-2 and TRBJ2-7, with 8 positions matching TRBD1. From germline, CDR1 is SGHTA and CDR2 FQGNSA. The CDR3 is made up of 15 amino acids. V lost 3 bases, J lost 3 bases, and 7 bases stayed unmatched. CDR3: CASSFQQGARYEQYF. In nucleotides, the CDR3 is TGTGCCAGCAGCTTCCAGCAGGGGGCTCGCTACGAGCAGTACTTC.

V usage is TRBV7-9 and J usage is TRBJ1-4; D is unclear. V was cut by 5 bases and J by 6 bases, with 10 bases left in between. Germline loops: CDR1 SEHNR, CDR2 FQNEAQ (reference sequence). The CDR3 sequence is 13 residues long. The CDR3 sequence: CASSPRGDEKLFF. CDR3 nucleotide sequence: TGTGCCAGCAGCCCCCGCGGGGATGAAAAACTGTTTTTT.

This chain links TRBV5-4 with TRBJ2-7, with D perhaps matching TRBD1 (6 bases). Germline loops: CDR1 SGHNT, CDR2 YYREEE (reference sequence). Trimming took 5 bases from V and 0 from J, leaving 15 bases between them. CDR3 length: 15 amino acids. For the CDR3, the DNA is TGTGCCAGCAGTCGAAGGACAGAGAGCTCCTACGAGCAGTACTTC. As protein: CASSRRTESSYEQYF.

The chain has TRBV28 and TRBJ1-2, with 9 bases identical to TRBD1. CDR1 and CDR2 (germline): MDHEN, SYDVKM. The CDR3 spans 15 residues. V lost 5 bases, J lost 3 bases, and 7 bases stayed unmatched. Here the CDR3 DNA reads TGTGCCAGCAGTCCGGGGGGACAGGGACACTATGGCTACACCTTC. This gives the protein CASSPGGQGHYGYTF.

On this clone: The germline gene is not matched at one end of the junction; a read error may be the cause. The J gene is TRBJ1-5, the V gene TRBV7-7; tentative D call: TRBD1 (5 bases). This CDR3 comprises 18 residues. The germline gives CDR1 SSHAT, CDR2 FNYEAQ (reference sequence). DNA of the CDR3: TGTGCTAGCAGCTTCAGGGAACCGATTACGCTACTGGATCAGCCCCAGCATTTT. It translates to CASSFREPITLLDQPQHF.

The V and J genes are TRBV28 and TRBJ2-5; tentatively, D is TRBD1 (6 bases). CDR3 length equals 13 residues. Germline-derived CDR1 and CDR2 are MDHEN and SYDVKM. Trimming cost V 6 bases and J 4 bases, with 12 bases left between them. The CDR3 is CASRETGRETQYF. The CDR3 nucleotides read TGTGCCAGCAGAGAAACAGGGAGAGAGACCCAGTACTTC.

The chain combines TRBV29-1 with TRBJ1-2; perhaps TRBD1 as D (5 bases). Trimming cost V 4 bases and J 3 bases, with 12 bases left between them. CDR3 length equals 13 residues. CDR1 and CDR2 from the germline V gene are SQVTM and ANQGSEA. CDR3 residues: CSVVGREDYGYTF. In DNA form, the CDR3 reads TGCAGCGTTGTAGGCAGGGAGGACTATGGCTACACCTTC.

The V and J genes are TRBV28 and TRBJ2-1; 8 bases map to TRBD2. In germline, CDR1 is MDHEN, CDR2 SYDVKM. V shed 6 bases and J 4 bases; nucleotides not matched to a gene: 14. CDR3 length equals 17 residues. The CDR3 sequence is CASSSFSGRGAYNEQFF. The CDR3 DNA is TGTGCCAGCAGCTCATTTTCGGGGCGGGGGGCGTACAATGAGCAGTTCTTC.

The rearrangement links TRBV18 to TRBJ2-1, with unresolved D. V was clipped by 3 bases and J by 5 bases, with 11 bases between them. CDR3 length: 14 residues. Looked up from germline, CDR1 is KGHSH and CDR2 is LQKENI. The CDR3 nucleotides read TGTGCCAGCTCACCGGGCCCCTATAACAATGAGCAGTTCTTC. Its protein is CASSPGPYNNEQFF.

The chain recombines TRBV5-4 with TRBJ2-5, with 7 bases matching TRBD2. With V trimmed by 1 base and J by 2 bases, 5 bases remained unmatched. CDR3 length equals 15 residues. CDR1 SGHNT and CDR2 YYREEE come from the germline V gene (reference sequence). DNA of the CDR3: TGTGCCAGCAGCTTGAGGCTAGCGGCACAAGAGACCCAGTACTTC. Translating gives CASSLRLAAQETQYF.

This clone was observed many times. Additional DNA sequences in this sample encode the identical CDR3. The genes are TRBV19 and TRBJ2-3; TRBD1 agrees at 9 bases. With V trimmed by 3 bases and J by 2 bases, 3 bases remained unmatched. This CDR3 spans 15 amino acids. Germline CDR1 LNHDA, CDR2 SQIVND (reference sequence). The DNA of the CDR3 is TGTGCCAGTAGTATCGGGGACAGGGTCACAGATACGCAGTATTTT. Its translation: CASSIGDRVTDTQYF.

The chain links TRBV7-3 to TRBJ2-3, with a weak D call TRBD2 (6 bases). The CDR3 totals 15 residues. CDR1 and CDR2 (germline): SGHTA, FQGTGA. V was shortened by 5 bases and J by 2 bases, with 14 bases between the two germline ends. The CDR3: CASSTRAGHTDTQYF. CDR3 DNA: TGTGCCAGCAGCACAAGGGCGGGGCACACAGATACGCAGTATTTT.

This chain uses TRBV18 with TRBJ2-1; possible D gene TRBD2, 6 bases. CDR3 length equals 14 residues. V was shortened by 4 bases and J by 3 bases, with 10 bases between the two germline ends. Germline CDR1 and CDR2: KGHSH and LQKENI. As DNA, the CDR3 is TGTGCCAGCTCACTGGACTACTTCTACAATGAGCAGTTCTTC. Protein product: CASSLDYFYNEQFF.

The V call is TRBV10-2, the J call TRBJ2-7; TRBD2 might be the D (6 bases). Trimming pared 8 bases from V and 2 bases from J, leaving 13 bases between. CDR1 is WSHSY and CDR2 is SAAADI in the germline V gene. CDR3 length: 13 amino acids. The CDR3 sequence is CASHSGITYEQYF. The CDR3 coding sequence is TGCGCCAGCCATAGCGGAATAACCTACGAGCAGTACTTC.

There are a few counts of this clone. The rearrangement uses TRBV6-5 and TRBJ1-2; D is unresolved. V lost 0 bases and J lost 4, with 15 bases in between. Germline V gene lookup returns CDR1 MNHEY and CDR2 SVGAGI. This CDR3 region has 16 residues. The chain's CDR3 is CASSYSIPSRVYGYTF. CDR3 nucleotides: TGTGCCAGCAGTTACTCGATACCCTCGCGGGTCTATGGCTACACCTTC.

This clone is medium-sized. The chain employs TRBV24-1 and TRBJ1-6, with D unclear. Germline V gene sequence: CDR1 KGHDR, CDR2 SFDVKD. Trimming pared 1 base from V and 10 bases from J, leaving 10 bases between. The CDR3 has 14 residues. The DNA of the CDR3 is TGTGCCACCAGTGATTTAGAGCCGGGGTCACCCCTCCACTTT. It yields the protein CATSDLEPGSPLHF.

The chain recombines TRBV3-1 (or the pseudogene TRBV3-2) with TRBJ1-3; D is unclear. The CDR3 extends over 12 amino acids. V lost 5 bases, J lost 7 bases, and 9 bases lay in between. Germline CDR1 LGHDT, CDR2 YNNKEL (reference sequence). The CDR3 DNA is TGTGCCAGCAGCTACTTCGGGAACACCATATATTTT. Encoded protein: CASSYFGNTIYF.

The V and J genes are TRBV2 and TRBJ1-1, with unresolved D. The CDR3 totals 14 residues. Trimming removed 6 bases at V and 6 bases at J, with 17 bases between. Germline V gives CDR1 SNHLY, CDR2 FYNNEI. CDR3 in DNA: TGTGCCAGCAGGGATGCCCGGGGTGGGGCTGAAGCTTTCTTT. Its protein is CASRDARGGAEAFF. Using reference TRBV2 and TRBJ1-1 for the parts outside the CDR3, the full variable domain is EPEVTQTPSHQVTQMGQEVILRCVPISNHLYFYWYRQILGQKVEFLVSFYNNEISEKSEIFDDQFSVERPDGSNFTLKIRSTKLEDSAMYFCASRDARGGAEAFFGQGTRLTVV.

The chain recombines TRBV4-1 with TRBJ2-1; 7 bases align to TRBD1. The CDR3 spans 16 residues. V gave up 1 base and J gave up 1 base; unmatched junction bases: 4. Per germline, CDR1 MGHRA and CDR2 YSYEKL. CDR3 sequence reads: CASSQGQGWSYNEQFF. For the CDR3, the DNA is TGCGCCAGCAGCCAAGGACAGGGATGGTCCTACAATGAGCAGTTCTTC.

V gene TRBV19 combines with J gene TRBJ1-6, with TRBD1 matching 11 bases. CDR3 length equals 15 residues. J lost 11 bases, V lost 5 bases, and 8 bases had no gene match. Germline values: CDR1 LNHDA, CDR2 SQIVND (reference sequence). CDR3 protein: CASSPGTGGLAPLHF. DNA for the CDR3: TGTGCCAGTAGTCCCGGGACAGGGGGTTTAGCACCCCTCCACTTT.

The chain uses TRBV27 and TRBJ2-7, with 8 bases aligning to TRBD2. Looked up from germline, CDR1 is MNHEY and CDR2 is SMNVEV (reference sequence). This CDR3 spans 17 amino acids. J was trimmed by 0 bases and V by 1 base; bases with no gene match: 8. The CDR3 DNA follows: TGTGCCAGCAGTTTATTTAGTAGCGGGGCGAGCTCCTACGAGCAGTACTTC. Translated, it gives CASSLFSSGASSYEQYF.

V and J are TRBV5-1 and TRBJ2-5; 7 positions match TRBD1. After removal of 0 bases from V and 2 bases from J, the junction contained 7 bases not matched to a gene. Germline values: CDR1 SGHRS, CDR2 YFSETQ. The CDR3 covers 16 residues. CDR3 sequence (DNA): TGCGCCAGCAGCTTGGGGGCCACAGGGGCACAAGAGACCCAGTACTTC. It yields the protein CASSLGATGAQETQYF.

In this sample, this clone turned up many times. The V and J genes are TRBV5-1 and TRBJ1-1, with TRBD1 identical over 10 bases. Germline lookup yields CDR1 SGHRS and CDR2 YFSETQ. This CDR3 has 15 amino acids. The trim removed 4 bases at V and 1 base at J, leaving 4 bases unmatched. DNA for the CDR3: TGCGCCAGCAGCCCGCGACAGGGGGCGAACACTGAAGCTTTCTTT. Encoded protein: CASSPRQGANTEAFF.